One sample yielded the 22 T cell receptor beta chains listed below, sequenced in a study of T cells in Graves' hyperthyroidism and ophthalmopathy. TCR beta CDR3 regions were amplified from RNA transcripts. When the TCR CDR3 underwent first-round RT-PCR, the HTBI primer set was used. TCRdb reprocessed the multiplex PCR reads with MiXCR, giving one entry per CDR3 protein. The sample yields almost 350,000 distinct CDR3 sequences, around a sixth seen once. Sequenced sample: blood. The receptors originated from a woman aged 40 to 55 with Graves' ophthalmopathy.

This clonotype has ten or more counts. J is TRBJ2-7 and V is TRBV7-2; TRBD1 matches 10 bases. Germline V gives CDR1 SGHTA, CDR2 FQGNSA. The CDR3 is 15 amino acids. The V segment lost 4 bases and the J segment 4 bases; nucleotides outside the gene matches: 7. Here the CDR3 reads CASSSTGTGVYEQYF. The DNA for the CDR3 is TGTGCCAGCAGCTCTACCGGGACAGGGGTTTACGAGCAGTACTTC. The complete variable domain, with remaining parts taken from reference TRBV7-2 and TRBJ2-7, reads GAGVSQSPSNKVTEKGKDVELRCDPISGHTALYWYRQSLGQGLEFLIYFQGNSAPDKSGLPSDRFSAERTGGSVSTLTIQRTQQEDSAVYLCASSSTGTGVYEQYFGPGTRLTVT.

This clonotype was seen many times. V and J are TRBV5-1 and TRBJ2-7; TRBD1 aligns across 8 bases. The V segment lost 4 bases and the J segment 2 bases; nucleotides outside the gene matches: 8. The CDR3 totals 15 residues. Germline V gene data show CDR1 as SGHRS and CDR2 as YFSETQ. Here the CDR3 reads CASSMRTGTTYEQYF. The CDR3 region has the DNA TGCGCCAGCAGCATGCGGACAGGGACAACCTACGAGCAGTACTTC.

The table lists this clonotype with many counts. This chain uses TRBV28 with TRBJ2-7; D not certain. V gave up 2 bases and J gave up 7 bases, with 9 bases separating them. Germline loops: CDR1 MDHEN, CDR2 SYDVKM. The CDR3 spans 12 residues. The CDR3 region has the DNA TGTGCCAGCAGTTTAAGATACCTTGAGCAGTACTTC. The encoded protein is CASSLRYLEQYF.

The sample holds many counts of this clonotype. This chain joins TRBV28 and TRBJ1-6, with TRBD1 matching over 8 bases. V shed 5 bases and J 9 bases; nucleotides not matched to a gene: 24. The CDR3 totals 20 residues. CDR1 is MDHEN, CDR2 SYDVKM, per germline. This chain's CDR3 is CASSTMRQGRFTYGGSPLHF. The CDR3 region has the DNA TGTGCCAGCAGTACTATGCGACAGGGGAGGTTTACGTATGGTGGTTCACCCCTCCACTTT.

This clonotype has ten or more counts. The chain couples TRBV20-1 to TRBJ2-7, with D possibly called TRBD1 or TRBD2 (5 bases each). Germline CDR1 and CDR2: DFQATT and SNEGSKA (reference sequence). There are 14 residues in the CDR3. V was pared by 6 bases and J by 0 bases, with 15 bases between. The CDR3 region is CSAPRSGSSYEQYF. The CDR3 DNA reads TGCAGTGCCCCTCGATCAGGGAGCTCCTACGAGCAGTACTTC.

This clonotype was observed at least ten times. CDR3 protein: CASSRTRNYGYTF. The CDR3 DNA follows: TGTGCCAGCAGTCGGACCCGAAACTATGGCTACACCTTC. The chain uses TRBV6-1 and TRBJ1-2; no reliable D call. The CDR3 is made up of 13 amino acids. Germline V gives CDR1 MNHNS, CDR2 SASEGT. The V end was cut by 5 bases, the J end by 2 bases, with 9 bases between.

This clonotype was seen ten or more times. This chain uses TRBV6-2 or TRBV6-3 with TRBJ2-1; the D gene is possibly TRBD2 (6 bases). Trimming took off 0 bases at V and 5 bases at J, with 14 bases between the two ends. CDR1 and CDR2 from the germline V gene are MNHEY and SVGEGT. This CDR3 spans 16 amino acids. For the CDR3, the DNA is TGTGCCAGCAGTTACTCGGAGGCTAGCGTGAACAATGAGCAGTTCTTC. Its translation: CASSYSEASVNNEQFF.

This clonotype was seen ten or more times. The chain is built from TRBV2 and TRBJ1-5; D may be TRBD1 (5 bases). With 5 bases removed from V and 4 bases from J, the gap between germline ends came to 12 bases. From germline, CDR1 is SNHLY and CDR2 FYNNEI. The CDR3 is 14 amino acids. CDR3 region: CASSRRGRNQPQHF. CDR3 DNA sequence: TGTGCCAGCAGTCGACGGGGGAGGAATCAGCCCCAGCATTTT.

This clonotype was counted ten times or more. This chain connects TRBV12-3 or TRBV12-4 to TRBJ2-7; D may be TRBD1 (6 bases). The CDR3 covers 15 residues. V lost 6 bases to trimming and J lost 5 bases, with 20 bases between them. CDR3 nucleotide sequence: TGTGCCAGCAGCCCCTTCCTTGGACAGAACAACGAGCAGTACTTC. Translated, it gives CASSPFLGQNNEQYF.

Concerning this clonotype: An end of the junction does not agree with germline; a read error may underlie this. The chain uses TRBV6-2 or TRBV6-3 and TRBJ1-2; 7 nucleotides agree with TRBD1. The CDR3 consists of 14 residues. Germline V gene lookup returns CDR1 MNHEY and CDR2 SVGEGT. CDR3 in amino acids: CAISGTDRAYGYTF. The CDR3 DNA is TGTGCCATCAGTGGGACAGATCGCGCCTATGGCTACACCTTC.

This clonotype has a count of ten or more. The rearrangement joins TRBV19 to TRBJ1-2; possibly TRBD1 for D (5 bases). V was cut by 8 bases and J by 2 bases, with 9 bases left in between. This CDR3 comprises 12 residues. Germline loops: CDR1 LNHDA, CDR2 SQIVND (reference sequence). The CDR3 loop reads CASRDGNYGYTF. The CDR3 DNA is TGTGCCAGTCGGGACGGAAACTATGGCTACACCTTC.

There are many counts of this clonotype. V and J are TRBV12-3 or TRBV12-4 and TRBJ1-2; D is unclear. Trimming shortened V by 10 bases and J by 4 bases, and 13 bases separated the two germline ends. The CDR3 contains 12 residues. The CDR3 DNA sequence: TGTGCCACTAACCGATACTCCTATGGCTACACCTTC. It translates to CATNRYSYGYTF.

The chain recombines TRBV28 with TRBJ2-5, with D perhaps matching TRBD2 (6 bases). Germline-derived CDR1 and CDR2 are MDHEN and SYDVKM. Trimming took 6 bases from V and 4 from J, leaving 18 bases between them. CDR3 length equals 15 residues. CDR3 in amino acids: CASSSGLSSIETQYF. In nucleotides, the CDR3 is TGTGCCAGCAGCTCGGGACTGTCTTCCATAGAGACCCAGTACTTC.

The chain joins TRBV6-2 or TRBV6-3 to TRBJ2-7; 12 positions match TRBD2. Germline V gene data show CDR1 as MNHEY and CDR2 as SVGEGT. This CDR3 spans 14 amino acids. V shed 1 base and J 7 bases; nucleotides not matched to a gene: 2. The DNA for the CDR3 is TGTGCCAGCAGTTACTTAGGGACTAGCGGGGAGCAGTACTTC. It codes for CASSYLGTSGEQYF.

This clonotype has a count of ten or more. The chain has TRBV5-6 and TRBJ1-3; D is perhaps TRBD1 (5 bases). CDR1 and CDR2 (germline): SGHDT, YYEEEE. Trimming pared 4 bases from V and 2 bases from J, leaving 13 bases between. The CDR3 sequence is 15 residues long. For the CDR3, the DNA is TGTGCCAGCAGCAATGTCGGGGCAGCTGGAAACACCATATATTTT. Its protein product is CASSNVGAAGNTIYF.

This clonotype was seen ten or more times. The rearrangement links TRBV6-5 to TRBJ2-5; a weak D match, TRBD1 (5 bases). This CDR3 spans 15 amino acids. CDR1 is MNHEY, CDR2 SVGAGI, per germline. V shed 2 bases and J shed 1 base, with 11 bases lying between them. CDR3 amino acids: CASSYQATAQETQYF. CDR3 bases: TGTGCCAGCAGTTACCAGGCGACAGCCCAAGAGACCCAGTACTTC.

This clonotype came up once. The chain uses TRBV28 and TRBJ2-7, with D possibly being TRBD1 (6 bases). V was trimmed by 3 bases and J by 5 bases, leaving 14 bases between them. Germline CDR1 reads MDHEN; CDR2 reads SYDVKM. The CDR3 totals 14 residues. The CDR3 here is CASSLLAKGDEQYF. The CDR3 bases are TGTGCCAGCAGTTTGCTGGCTAAGGGGGACGAGCAGTACTTC.

This clonotype was picked up many times. The CDR3 sequence is CASSKVANNQPQHF. DNA of the CDR3: TGTGCCAGTAGTAAGGTGGCGAACAATCAGCCCCAGCATTTT. This rearrangement joins TRBV19 to TRBJ1-5; D gene unclear. Per the germline V gene, CDR1 is LNHDA and CDR2 is SQIVND (reference sequence). There are 14 residues in the CDR3. V shed 4 bases and J shed 3 bases, with 10 bases lying between them.

The chain carries TRBV5-6 and TRBJ1-2; 10 positions match TRBD1. Germline assignment: CDR1 SGHDT and CDR2 YYEEEE. This CDR3 has 16 residues. The junction had 12 bases not matched to a gene; V was cut back by 2 bases and J by 8 bases. CDR3 sequence: CASSFGTGTGVRGYTF. CDR3 nucleotides: TGTGCCAGCAGCTTCGGGACCGGGACAGGGGTGCGCGGCTACACCTTC.

Many counts were recorded for this clonotype. J is TRBJ2-5 and V is TRBV7-2, with 11 bases matching TRBD2. Germline V gene data show CDR1 as SGHTA and CDR2 as FQGNSA. After removal of 2 bases from V and 3 bases from J, the junction contained 11 bases not matched to a gene. The CDR3 extends over 18 amino acids. The chain's CDR3 is CASSLRPPGLAVEETQYF. CDR3 DNA: TGTGCCAGCAGCTTACGACCACCGGGACTAGCGGTAGAAGAGACCCAGTACTTC.

The rearrangement uses TRBV4-2 and TRBJ2-2; D may correspond to TRBD1 or TRBD2 (6 bases each). V lost 8 bases, J lost 4 bases, and 14 bases lay in between. Germline V gene data show CDR1 as LGHNA and CDR2 as YNFKEQ. This CDR3 has 14 amino acids. The CDR3 coding sequence is TGTGCCAGCCGACGACTAGGGGGCACCGGGGAGCTGTTTTTT. Residues: CASRRLGGTGELFF.

This clonotype was recorded at least ten times. This chain joins TRBV7-2 and TRBJ2-7; a possible D gene is TRBD2 (6 bases). Trimming cost V 2 bases and J 0 bases, with 8 bases left between them. The length of the CDR3 is 14 residues. Germline CDR1 and CDR2: SGHTA and FQGNSA. The CDR3 DNA sequence: TGTGCCAGCAGCTTAATGGAGGGCTCCTACGAGCAGTACTTC. It specifies CASSLMEGSYEQYF.